This T cell receptor (beta chain) was profiled in a study of shared clonotypes between healthy human individuals. Study observations and caveats: Among non-shared clonotypes, generation probabilities were lower than among those shared by all four donors. The study generally estimated greater richness for naive than memory subsets. Clonotype sharing among donors likely depends on sequencing depth. Rarefaction indicated that sorted-subset sequencing remained incomplete although depth was large.

CDR1 is MNHEY and CDR2 is SMNVEV in the germline V gene (reference sequence). The CDR3 is 13 residues long. V was cut by 7 bases and J by 4 bases, with 13 bases left in between. Generated by immunoSEQ multiplex PCR, the TCRdb table keeps only in-frame clones and is missing some. This table has about 550,000 clones, about 95% appearing once. Naive CD8 cells lacked CD45RO, underwent positive selection for CCR7 and left out terminally differentiated effector memory CD45RA+ cells. Worth noting for this clone: Its antigen is undetermined.

J is TRBJ1-1 and V is TRBV27, with unresolved D. Sequencing was done on a sample of naive CD8+ T cells sorted from blood. This sequence originates from a woman in her twenties or thirties in good health. DNA for the CDR3: TGTGCCAGCACCTTACTTGGAAGCACTGAAGCTTTCTTT. It yields the protein CASTLLGSTEAFF.